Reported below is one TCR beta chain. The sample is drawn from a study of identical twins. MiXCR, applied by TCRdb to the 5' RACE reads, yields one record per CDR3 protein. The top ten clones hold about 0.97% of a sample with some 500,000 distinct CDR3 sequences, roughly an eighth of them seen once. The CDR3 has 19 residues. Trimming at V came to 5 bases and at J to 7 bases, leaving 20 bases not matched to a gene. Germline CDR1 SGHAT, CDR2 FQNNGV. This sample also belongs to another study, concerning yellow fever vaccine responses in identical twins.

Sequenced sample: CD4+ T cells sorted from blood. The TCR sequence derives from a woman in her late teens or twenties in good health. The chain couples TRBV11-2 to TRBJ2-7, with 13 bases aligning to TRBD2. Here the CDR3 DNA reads TGTGCCAGCAGCCCACCCACCCCGGGACTAGCGGGACCTCTAGGGGAGCAGTACTTC. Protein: CASSPPTPGLAGPLGEQYF.